The entry below gives a single T cell receptor beta chain sequence along with its context. Its antigen remains unidentified. Trimming stripped 3 bases from V and 1 base from J, with 6 bases between. The CDR3 contains 13 residues. Per germline, CDR1 SGHRS and CDR2 YFSETQ. The data were obtained in a study of cytomegalovirus exposure and HLA in healthy donors. Findings and caveats of the study: Among CMV-associated TCR beta chains, most appeared HLA-restricted in a later analysis.

It was with 60 Vbeta and 13 Jbeta primers that the PCR ran. Repertoires were generated with immunoSEQ multiplex PCR, while TCRdb's copy carries only in-frame clones and drops some. Of 130,000 to 150,000 clones in the sample, about four fifths are singletons; the top ten hold around 4.3%. This chain joins TRBV5-1 and TRBJ2-3; D call uncertain. The TCR originated in a man aged 35-49 years in good health and CMV-seropositive. Sequencing used PBMCs. In DNA form, the CDR3 reads TGCGCCAGCAGCTACTCGGGCACAGATACGCAGTATTTT. It yields the protein CASSYSGTDTQYF.